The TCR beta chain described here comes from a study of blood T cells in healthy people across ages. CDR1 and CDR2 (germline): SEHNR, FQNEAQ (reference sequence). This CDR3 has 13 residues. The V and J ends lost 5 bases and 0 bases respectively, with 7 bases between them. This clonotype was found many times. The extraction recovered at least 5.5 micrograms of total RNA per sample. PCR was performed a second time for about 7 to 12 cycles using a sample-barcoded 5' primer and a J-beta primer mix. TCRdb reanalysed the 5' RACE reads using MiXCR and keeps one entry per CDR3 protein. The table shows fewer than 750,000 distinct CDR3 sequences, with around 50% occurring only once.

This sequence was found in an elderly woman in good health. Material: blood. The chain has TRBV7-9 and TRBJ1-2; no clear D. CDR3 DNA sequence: TGTGCCAGCAGCCCGGGTGCTAACTATGGCTACACCTTC. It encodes CASSPGANYGYTF.